The 31 T cell receptor beta chains in this list originate from one sample, sequenced in a study of CD8+CD57+ T cells in acquired aplastic anemia. TCR beta VDJ and CDR3 profiling used genomic DNA as template. TCRdb re-analysed the reads in MiXCR, keeping a single row per CDR3 protein. The sample has about 240,000 distinct CDR3 sequences, 40% to 50% seen once; the top ten hold 6.5% to 10%. Patients picked for sequencing had shown CD8+CD57+ cell expansion detected by flow cytometry. Sequenced sample: sorted CD4+, CD8+, or CD8+CD57+ T cells (not recorded which) from PBMCs. The receptors derive from a human donor with aplastic anemia.

The V call is TRBV6-5, the J call TRBJ1-5; TRBD1 aligns across 8 bases. This CDR3 is built from 15 residues. Germline-derived CDR1 and CDR2 are MNHEY and SVGAGI. Unmatched junction bases numbered 8, after V lost 5 bases and J lost 5 bases. The CDR3 sequence: CASSVNRGVYQPQHF. CDR3 coding DNA: TGTGCCAGCAGTGTAAACAGGGGGGTATATCAGCCCCAGCATTTT.

The chain couples TRBV12-3 or TRBV12-4 to TRBJ2-3; 8 bases line up with TRBD1. The V segment lost 6 bases and the J segment 11 bases; nucleotides outside the gene matches: 10. The CDR3 spans 13 residues. CDR3 coding DNA: TGTGCCAGCAGGGGGGCAGGGGGCAATGAGCAGTATTTT. Translating it yields CASRGAGGNEQYF.

This clonotype was recorded a few times. The chain employs TRBV27 and TRBJ2-7; 8 nucleotides match TRBD2. Trimming at V came to 8 bases and at J to 3 bases, leaving 3 bases not matched to a gene. Germline V CDR1 and CDR2: MNHEY, SMNVEV (reference sequence). The CDR3 is made up of 12 amino acids. CDR3 sequence reads: CASGTRNYEQYF. The CDR3, as DNA: TGTGCCAGCGGGACTAGAAACTACGAGCAGTACTTC.

This chain links TRBV10-3 with TRBJ1-6; TRBD1 might be the D (5 bases). Germline V gene data show CDR1 as ENHRY and CDR2 as SYGVKD. Trimming shortened V by 7 bases and J by 11 bases, and 18 bases separated the two germline ends. The CDR3 runs to 14 residues. The CDR3 DNA is TGTGCCATCACTTCAGGGAAAACTCAGACACCCCTCCACTTT. It is translated as CAITSGKTQTPLHF.

The rearrangement uses TRBV25-1 and TRBJ1-6; TRBD1 matches at 9 bases. The CDR3 loop spans 15 amino acids. Trimming took 5 bases from V and 7 from J; bases not matched to a gene: 6. The germline V gene has CDR1 MGHDK and CDR2 SYGVNS. DNA of the CDR3: TGTGCCAGCAGTCCGGGACAGGGAAGCAATTCACCCCTCCACTTT. Translated, it gives CASSPGQGSNSPLHF.

The genes are TRBV6-6 and TRBJ1-3, with D tentatively TRBD1 (5 bases). V was trimmed by 5 bases and J by 0 bases, leaving 23 bases between them. This CDR3 has 19 residues. From germline, CDR1 is MNHNY and CDR2 SVGAGI (reference sequence). CDR3 region: CASSRSVPGSGVSGNTIYF. In nucleotides, the CDR3 is TGTGCCAGCAGTCGGTCAGTTCCAGGATCGGGGGTCTCTGGAAACACCATATATTTT.

This clonotype showed up just a few times. The CDR3 end shows no conserved phenylalanine or tryptophan, and so a read error is likely. The V and J genes are TRBV7-6 and TRBJ2-2; D may be TRBD2 (5 bases). The CDR3 is 17 amino acids. In germline, CDR1 is SGHVS, CDR2 FNYEAQ. With 5 bases removed from V and 0 bases from J, the gap between germline ends came to 16 bases. CDR3 protein: CASSLPLRVANTGELFL. CDR3 nucleotide sequence: TGTGCCAGCAGCCTCCCCTTGAGGGTCGCGAACACCGGGGAGCTGTTTCTT.

This clonotype was detected many times. The chain links TRBV15 to TRBJ2-7, with D tentatively TRBD2 (5 bases). This CDR3 has 16 amino acids. The ends were cut back, 0 bases at V and 6 bases at J, with 18 bases in the middle. Germline V gene lookup returns CDR1 LNHNV and CDR2 YYDKDF (reference sequence). In nucleotides, the CDR3 is TGTGCCACCAGCAGAGATTACGGGAATCGGGCTGGCGAGCAGTACTTC. This codes for CATSRDYGNRAGEQYF.

This rearrangement joins TRBV12-3 or TRBV12-4 to TRBJ2-7; TRBD1 matches at 8 bases. The J call may be mistaken, given a closer DNA end match to TRBJ2-1. There are 15 residues in the CDR3. CDR3 amino acids: CASTRTGLGRDEQFF. Here the CDR3 DNA reads TGTGCCAGCACTCGGACAGGGCTGGGTAGGGATGAGCAGTTCTTC.

The rearrangement joins TRBV20-1 to TRBJ2-2, with D tentatively TRBD1 (6 bases). V lost 1 base and J lost 0, with 12 bases in between. CDR1 and CDR2 (germline): DFQATT, SNEGSKA (reference sequence). The CDR3 sequence is 16 residues long. CDR3 amino acids: CSARAQGCANTGELFF. As DNA, the CDR3 is TGCAGTGCTAGAGCACAGGGCTGTGCGAACACCGGGGAGCTGTTTTTT.

In this sample, this clonotype turned up a few times. One junction end disagrees with the germline gene, perhaps due to a read error. J is TRBJ2-7 and V is TRBV7-9; no clear D. The CDR3 loop spans 12 amino acids. Germline assignment: CDR1 SEHNR and CDR2 FQNEAQ (reference sequence). The CDR3 region is CASSLVGYEQNF. The CDR3 region has the DNA TGTGCCAGCAGCTTAGTGGGCTACGAGCAGAACTTC.

V and J are TRBV18 and TRBJ2-1, with 7 positions matching TRBD2. V was pared by 3 bases and J by 4 bases, with 6 bases of the junction left unmatched. CDR3 size: 15 residues. CDR1 and CDR2 (germline): KGHSH, LQKENI. The CDR3 protein is CASSPGLTGYNEQFF. CDR3 DNA: TGTGCCAGCTCACCGGGACTAACTGGGTACAATGAGCAGTTCTTC.

This clonotype was recorded at least ten times. The rearrangement joins TRBV2 to TRBJ1-2; no clear D gene. The germline CDR1 and CDR2 sequences are SNHLY and FYNNEI. There are 10 residues in the CDR3. Trimming shortened V by 6 bases and J by 5 bases, and 4 bases separated the two germline ends. The CDR3 reads CASRGYGYTF. Here the CDR3 DNA reads TGTGCCAGCAGGGGATATGGCTACACCTTC.

Concerning this clonotype: This is likely a read error, given that the CDR3 carries no conserved phenylalanine or tryptophan at its end. J is TRBJ1-2 and V is TRBV29-1; D might be TRBD1 (6 bases). The V and J ends lost 2 bases and 6 bases respectively, with 13 bases between them. CDR1 and CDR2 from the germline V gene are SQVTM and ANQGSEA. CDR3 length equals 13 residues. CDR3 region: CSVEPRGGNGYTS. The CDR3 coding sequence is TGCAGCGTTGAACCCCGAGGGGGTAATGGCTACACCTCC.

This clonotype was detected many times. The J gene is TRBJ1-1, the V gene TRBV2; D gene uncertain. Trimming cost V 2 bases and J 0 bases, with 16 bases left between them. The CDR3 runs to 17 residues. The germline CDR1 and CDR2 sequences are SNHLY and FYNNEI. In DNA form, the CDR3 reads TGTGCCAGCAGTGAATGGTCTCCGTTCCAGCTGAACACTGAAGCTTTCTTT. Translation gives CASSEWSPFQLNTEAFF.

Many counts were recorded for this clonotype. The chain couples TRBV5-6 to TRBJ1-2; 8 positions match TRBD1. CDR1 is SGHDT and CDR2 is YYEEEE in the germline V gene. Trimming removed 4 bases from V and 6 bases from J; junction bases left unmatched: 5. The CDR3 length is 13 residues. In DNA form, the CDR3 reads TGTGCCAGCAGCAGAGGACAGGGCGATGGCTACACCTTC. Translated, it gives CASSRGQGDGYTF. Full variable domain (remainder filled in from reference TRBV5-6 and TRBJ1-2): DAGVTQSPTHLIKTRGQQVTLRCSPKSGHDTVSWYQQALGQGPQFIFQYYEEEERQRGNFPDRFSGHQFPNYSSELNVNALLLGDSALYLCASSRGQGDGYTFGSGTRLTVV.

This clonotype was counted ten times or more. V is TRBV19 and J is TRBJ1-5; no clear D gene. V lost 2 bases, J lost 3 bases, and 11 bases lay in between. Germline V lookup: CDR1 LNHDA, CDR2 SQIVND (reference sequence). This CDR3 is 15 amino acids long. The CDR3, as DNA: TGTGCCAGTAGTATACGGGTCAAGGTCAATCAGCCCCAGCATTTT. Protein sequence: CASSIRVKVNQPQHF.

To note about this clonotype: The CDR3 carries no conserved terminal phenylalanine or tryptophan, so it likely arises from a read error. V gene TRBV20-1 combines with J gene TRBJ2-7; no clear D. From germline, CDR1 is DFQATT and CDR2 SNEGSKA (reference sequence). The CDR3 is 11 amino acids. The V gene lost 0 bases and the J gene lost 4 bases, with 4 bases spanning the gap. CDR3: CSARDGYEQYL. The CDR3 DNA follows: TGCAGTGCTAGAGATGGATACGAGCAGTACCTC.

At least ten counts were recorded for this clonotype. This chain uses TRBV20-1 with TRBJ2-1; D is perhaps TRBD2 (6 bases). Trimming stripped 3 bases from V and 5 bases from J, with 14 bases between. Germline V gives CDR1 DFQATT, CDR2 SNEGSKA (reference sequence). The CDR3 spans 14 residues. DNA for the CDR3: TGCAGTGCTAGTTCTGGGGGGTTAAACAATGAGCAGTTCTTC. This gives the protein CSASSGGLNNEQFF.

In its sample, this clonotype was seen a few times. Germline and junction disagree at one end, which may indicate a read error. The chain links TRBV10-3 to TRBJ2-1; D call uncertain. This CDR3 contains 15 residues. Germline V gene lookup returns CDR1 ENHRY and CDR2 SYGVKD. The CDR3 region has the DNA TGTGCCAGCAGTGACTTGCGGAAAACATACAATGAGCAGTTCTTC. Translating it yields CASSDLRKTYNEQFF.

The sample holds many counts of this clonotype. This chain connects TRBV12-3 or TRBV12-4 to TRBJ1-1; D remains ambiguous. V was clipped by 5 bases and J by 10 bases, with 14 bases between them. The CDR3 length is 12 residues. CDR3 sequence: CASSPSIKGAFF. In DNA form, the CDR3 reads TGTGCCAGCAGTCCATCGATCAAGGGAGCTTTCTTT.

With regard to this clonotype: A read error may produce the germline difference seen at one junction end. V usage is TRBV7-9 and J usage is TRBJ2-2; D unresolved. Looked up from germline, CDR1 is SEHNR and CDR2 is FQNEAQ (reference sequence). There are 12 residues in the CDR3. The CDR3 nucleotides read TGCGCCAGCAGCCAACTAAACAGGGAGCTGTTTTTT. Translating it yields CASSQLNRELFF. Drawing the rest from reference TRBV7-9 and TRBJ2-2, the complete variable domain is DTGVSQNPRHKITKRGQNVTFRCDPISEHNRLYWYRQTLGQGPEFLTYFQNEAQLEKSRLLSDRFSAERPKGSFSTLEIQRTEQGDSAMYLCASSQLNRELFFGEGSRLTVL.

The V gene is TRBV2, the J gene TRBJ1-2, with 7 bases identical to TRBD1. This CDR3 has 12 residues. The V gene end was trimmed by 6 bases and the J gene end by 8 bases; junction bases not matched to a gene: 6. CDR1 and CDR2 (germline): SNHLY, FYNNEI. CDR3 DNA: TGTGCCAGCAGGGGCCCAGGGGGAGGCTACACCTTC. Amino acid sequence: CASRGPGGGYTF.

The chain has TRBV5-4 and TRBJ2-7; perhaps TRBD1 as D (6 bases). In germline, CDR1 is SGHNT, CDR2 YYREEE (reference sequence). Trimming cost V 2 bases and J 11 bases, with 11 bases left between them. This CDR3 is 11 amino acids long. In DNA, the CDR3 is TGTGCCAGCAGCTTTACAGGGAGAGAGTACTTC. Protein: CASSFTGREYF.

The gene calls are TRBV7-9 and TRBJ1-4; D possibly corresponds to TRBD1 (5 bases). Trimming took 6 bases from V and 3 from J, leaving 14 bases between them. The germline CDR1 and CDR2 sequences are SEHNR and FQNEAQ (reference sequence). The CDR3 runs 15 residues. The CDR3 bases are TGTGCCAGCAGTTACATCGGGGGACCTAATGAAAAACTGTTTTTT. As protein: CASSYIGGPNEKLFF.

The chain combines TRBV6-2 or TRBV6-3 with TRBJ2-7; TRBD1 matches 9 bases. J lost 5 bases, V lost 6 bases, and 8 bases had no gene match. The CDR3 has 14 residues. Germline loops: CDR1 MNHEY, CDR2 SVGEGT. The CDR3: CASSLGQGTNEQYF. CDR3 bases: TGTGCCAGCAGCCTGGGACAGGGAACTAACGAGCAGTACTTC.

Only one count was recorded for this clonotype. The rearrangement joins TRBV24-1 to TRBJ2-2, with D perhaps given as TRBD1 or TRBD2 (5 bases each). Germline assignment: CDR1 KGHDR and CDR2 SFDVKD. V gave up 7 bases and J gave up 8 bases, with 10 bases separating them. The CDR3 consists of 12 residues. Written as DNA, the CDR3 is TGTGCCACCAGGAGGGGATTTGGGGAGCTGTTTTTT. Amino acids: CATRRGFGELFF.

The sample holds a few counts of this clonotype. The chain is built from TRBV6-5 and TRBJ1-4; D may be TRBD1 (5 bases). V lost 8 bases and J lost 8, with 15 bases in between. This CDR3 is built from 13 residues. Germline loops: CDR1 MNHEY, CDR2 SVGAGI. Written as DNA, the CDR3 is TGTGCCAGCTGCCAAGGGGTGAACGAAAAACTGTTTTTT. Translated: CASCQGVNEKLFF.

Ten or more counts support this clonotype. The chain employs TRBV7-6 and TRBJ2-7; D gene uncertain. CDR1 SGHVS and CDR2 FNYEAQ come from the germline V gene. The CDR3 contains 12 residues. Trimming left V 6 bases short and J 6 bases short, with 12 bases between. CDR3 sequence: CASSSPSREQYF. CDR3 DNA: TGTGCCAGCAGTTCTCCGTCTCGCGAGCAGTACTTC.

V and J are TRBV6-5 and TRBJ2-2, with D uncertain. The CDR3 has 15 amino acids. V lost 6 bases, J lost 0 bases, and 11 bases lay in between. CDR1 is MNHEY, CDR2 SVGAGI, per germline. The CDR3 nucleotides are TGTGCCAGCAGAACCTCTAACGCGAACACCGGGGAGCTGTTTTTT. It specifies CASRTSNANTGELFF.

The table lists this clonotype with a count of one. One base away lies a much larger clone, so this may be a sequencing read error. This rearrangement joins TRBV9 to TRBJ2-5; 10 nucleotides line up with TRBD1. The length of the CDR3 is 14 residues. The V and J ends lost 4 bases and 3 bases, in that order; junction bases with no gene match: 3. The germline V gene has CDR1 SGDLS and CDR2 YYNGEE. The CDR3 region is CASSLTGGKETQYF. The CDR3 DNA sequence: TGTGCCAGCAGCCTGACAGGGGGCAAAGAGACCCAGTACTTC.